This is a list of T cell receptor beta chains from one sample in a study of T cells after yellow fever vaccination. TCRdb independently ran MiXCR on the 5' RACE reads; one entry per CDR3 protein. The data show approximately 330,000 distinct CDR3 sequences, roughly 4.3% seen once. The sample in question was PBMCs, obtained 5 days after the yellow fever booster vaccination. The receptors derive from a man younger than 35 who received the YFV17D yellow fever vaccine. Each CDR3 is given with its conserved first and last residue.

v_call,j_call,cdr3_aa
TRBV6-2/TRBV6-3,TRBJ2-5,CASSYSKTSGDETQYF
TRBV5-1,TRBJ2-1,CASSPEGLLNEQFF
TRBV28,TRBJ2-1,CASSHLYNEQFF
TRBV4-2,TRBJ1-5,CASSQGIDQPQHF
TRBV5-1,TRBJ2-3,CASSLEGSGDTQYF
TRBV12-3/TRBV12-4,TRBJ1-1,CASRFVSTEAFF
TRBV18,TRBJ2-1,CASSDASGAEQFF
TRBV6-5,TRBJ2-4,CASSIDLGAKNIQYF
TRBV20-1,TRBJ2-5,CSARAIAGGSYEQYF
TRBV28,TRBJ2-5,CASRPHGGAFFETQYF
TRBV4-3,TRBJ2-1,CASSHPGTGFNNEQFF
TRBV12-3/TRBV12-4,TRBJ2-5,CASSPAWDQETQYF
TRBV6-5,TRBJ2-1,CASRYRAGGSNEQFF
TRBV7-2,TRBJ2-2,CASTPGARPNTGELFF
TRBV9,TRBJ2-3,CASSGSGTGTDTQYF
TRBV6-5,TRBJ1-5,CASLGFQPQHF
TRBV4-3,TRBJ1-5,CASSQGGTANQPQHF